A selection of T cell receptor beta chains follows, all from one sample in a study of blood T cells in healthy people across ages. From the 5' RACE reads, TCRdb called clonotypes with MiXCR, one entry per CDR3 protein. The profile covers about 620,000 distinct CDR3 sequences, with approximately 52% appearing a single time and about 14% taken by the ten largest. The sample was blood. The receptors shown here come from a woman at least 80 years old in good health. The CDR3 runs from the conserved cysteine through the conserved F or W. D genes are given only for firm matches. The size of a clone is reported for some rows only, either as once, few or many, or as a class for expanded clones.

D gene,clone size,J gene,V gene,CDR3 protein,CDR3 DNA
NA,NA,TRBJ2-3,TRBV5-1,CASSLARVSDTQYF,TGCGCCAGCAGCTTGGCAAGGGTTTCAGATACGCAGTATTTT
TRBD2,many,TRBJ2-3,TRBV5-1,CASSLPRESTDTQYF,TGCGCCAGCAGCTTGCCGCGGGAGTCAACAGATACGCAGTATTTT
NA,NA,TRBJ2-7,TRBV12-5,CASGFLYEQYF,TGTGCTAGTGGTTTCTTATACGAGCAGTACTTC
TRBD2,NA,TRBJ2-1,TRBV9,CASSDRTSGRDEQFF,TGTGCCAGCAGCGATAGAACTAGCGGGAGGGATGAGCAGTTCTTC
NA,many,TRBJ2-3,TRBV9,CASSVVHGRSTDTQYF,TGTGCCAGCAGCGTAGTTCATGGGCGAAGCACAGATACGCAGTATTTT
TRBD1,NA,TRBJ2-3,TRBV4-1,CASSQVGDRGVGTQYF,TGCGCCAGCAGCCAAGTGGGGGACAGGGGGGTCGGTACGCAGTATTTT
NA,NA,TRBJ2-2,TRBV28,CASSFSTVVGELFF,TGTGCCAGCAGTTTTTCGACAGTGGTCGGGGAGCTGTTTTTT
NA,few,TRBJ2-7,TRBV7-6,CASSPTGWGYYEQYF,TGTGCCAGCAGCCCTACAGGTTGGGGGTATTACGAGCAGTACTTC
TRBD1,NA,TRBJ1-3,TRBV27,CASSLGQPYSGNTIYF,TGTGCCAGCAGTTTGGGACAGCCCTACTCTGGAAACACCATATATTTT
NA,many,TRBJ1-4,TRBV2,CATVKVGDIGKLFF,TGTGCCACCGTCAAAGTCGGGGATATCGGAAAACTGTTTTTT
TRBD1,few,TRBJ1-5,TRBV12-3/TRBV12-4,CASSLGTDRGNQPQHF,TGTGCCAGCAGTTTAGGGACGGACAGGGGCAATCAGCCCCAGCATTTT
TRBD2,many,TRBJ2-3,TRBV5-1,CASSLAGVPPDTQYF,TGCGCCAGCAGTTTAGCGGGAGTCCCCCCCGATACGCAGTATTTT
NA,NA,TRBJ2-7,TRBV18,CASSPRGSGPYEQYF,TGTGCCAGCTCACCACGAGGGAGCGGTCCCTACGAGCAGTACTTC
NA,NA,TRBJ2-5,TRBV27,CASRTPGRETQYF,TGTGCCAGCCGAACCCCCGGACGAGAGACCCAGTACTTC
NA,many,TRBJ2-3,TRBV29-1,CSVEGRIFTDTQYF,TGCAGCGTTGAGGGGCGGATTTTCACAGATACGCAGTATTTT
NA,NA,TRBJ1-2,TRBV25-1,CASSEYGANGYTF,TGTGCCAGCAGTGAATACGGGGCAAATGGCTACACCTTC
TRBD2,many,TRBJ2-3,TRBV7-2,CASSLYGTSGTDTQYF,TGTGCCAGCAGCTTATACGGGACTAGCGGCACAGATACGCAGTATTTT
NA,few,TRBJ1-1,TRBV15,CATSTSGLPKLGTEAFF,TGTGCCACCAGCACCTCGGGGCTCCCGAAGCTGGGCACTGAAGCTTTCTTT
TRBD1,many,TRBJ2-4,TRBV29-1,CSGRQGTNIQYF,TGCAGCGGTAGACAGGGAACGAACATTCAGTACTTC
NA,NA,TRBJ2-1,TRBV4-3,CASSPQPSSYNEQFF,TGCGCCAGCAGCCCTCAGCCTAGCTCCTACAATGAGCAGTTCTTC
NA,NA,TRBJ2-7,TRBV10-3,CAISEATSYEQYF,TGTGCCATCAGTGAGGCAACCTCCTACGAGCAGTACTTC
NA,once,TRBJ2-1,TRBV12-3/TRBV12-4,CASIPGGSSYNEQFF,TGTGCCAGCATCCCTGGGGGGAGCTCCTACAATGAGCAGTTCTTC
NA,many,TRBJ1-2,TRBV7-9,CASKQPQAGGYTF,TGTGCCAGCAAACAACCCCAAGCCGGCGGCTACACCTTC
TRBD1,NA,TRBJ1-6,TRBV7-2,CASNLGQGSNSPLHF,TGTGCCAGCAACCTAGGACAGGGGTCTAATTCACCCCTCCACTTT
NA,NA,TRBJ2-5,TRBV28,CASSPPTTRQTQYF,TGTGCCAGCAGTCCCCCGACTACCAGGCAGACCCAGTACTTC
NA,NA,TRBJ2-1,TRBV11-1,CASSFEQGQGNEQFF,TGTGCCAGCAGCTTCGAGCAGGGACAAGGCAATGAGCAGTTCTTC
NA,NA,TRBJ1-2,TRBV5-4,CASSLVGPGGYGYTF,NA
NA,NA,TRBJ2-7,TRBV25-1,CASNMGSYEQYF,TGTGCCAGTAACATGGGCTCCTACGAGCAGTACTTC
TRBD2,NA,TRBJ2-2,TRBV6-1,CASSDRLAVTGELFF,TGTGCCAGCAGTGATAGGCTAGCGGTTACCGGGGAGCTGTTTTTT
NA,NA,TRBJ2-2,TRBV5-1,CASSLGVAFGELFF,TGCGCCAGCAGCTTGGGTGTGGCCTTCGGGGAGCTGTTTTTT
NA,NA,TRBJ2-2,TRBV9,CASSYGLNTGELFF,TGTGCCAGCAGCTATGGACTTAACACCGGGGAGCTGTTTTTT
NA,NA,TRBJ1-2,TRBV7-9,CASSLDGLGGYTF,TGTGCCAGCAGCTTAGACGGGTTAGGCGGCTACACCTTC
TRBD1,few,TRBJ2-3,TRBV29-1,CSVVPGQAANTQYF,TGCAGCGTCGTACCGGGACAGGCTGCAAATACGCAGTATTTT
NA,NA,TRBJ2-7,TRBV6-6,CASSGRGLQIRFNEQYF,TGTGCCAGCAGCGGACGGGGTCTCCAAATTCGGTTCAATGAGCAGTACTTC
NA,NA,TRBJ2-3,TRBV20-1,CSPPMKEGTDTQYF,TGCAGTCCCCCGATGAAGGAGGGTACAGATACGCAGTATTTT
TRBD1,many,TRBJ1-1,TRBV7-2,CASSSQAGTANTEAFF,TGTGCCAGCAGCTCCCAAGCCGGGACAGCGAACACTGAAGCTTTCTTT
NA,NA,TRBJ1-3,TRBV12-3/TRBV12-4,CASSFFGIISGNTIYF,TGTGCCAGCAGTTTTTTCGGTATCATCTCTGGAAACACCATATATTTT
NA,many,TRBJ1-3,TRBV6-5,CASRGNTIYF,TGTGCCAGCAGGGGAAACACCATATATTTT
NA,few,TRBJ1-2,TRBV20-1,CSAPTGPLGYTF,TGCAGTGCTCCTACAGGGCCGCTGGGCTACACCTTC
NA,NA,TRBJ2-7,TRBV10-3,CAISERGLPYEQYF,TGTGCCATCAGTGAGCGAGGGTTGCCTTACGAGCAGTACTTC
TRBD2,NA,TRBJ2-1,TRBV3-1,CASKRAGGFDNEQFF,TGTGCCAGCAAACGAGCGGGAGGTTTCGACAATGAGCAGTTCTTC
TRBD2,NA,TRBJ2-2,TRBV5-1,CASSLNSGAALGFARELFF,TGCGCCAGCAGCTTGAATAGCGGGGCCGCCCTGGGGTTCGCTAGGGAGCTGTTTTTT
NA,NA,TRBJ2-5,TRBV4-1,CASSQGLEQETQYF,TGCGCCAGCAGCCAAGGTCTAGAACAAGAGACCCAGTACTTC
TRBD1,NA,TRBJ1-2,TRBV28,CASRPGQGGGYTF,TGTGCCAGCAGACCCGGACAGGGGGGTGGCTACACCTTC
NA,NA,TRBJ2-1,TRBV5-1,CASSYDSSQFF,TGCGCCAGCAGCTATGACAGTTCTCAGTTCTTC
NA,NA,TRBJ2-5,TRBV7-9,CASSFGHQETQYF,TGTGCCAGCAGCTTTGGGCACCAAGAGACCCAGTACTTC
NA,NA,TRBJ1-2,TRBV9,CASSVEGQNYGYTF,TGTGCCAGCAGCGTTGAGGGTCAGAACTATGGCTACACCTTC